One and the same sample provided the 5 T cell receptor beta chains below, sequenced in a study of early T cells in non-severe SARS-CoV-2 infection. MiXCR was run by TCRdb on the 5' RACE reads, yielding one entry per CDR3 protein. The sample carries some 50,000 distinct CDR3 sequences, less than 11% recorded once. Sequencing was done on a sample of whole blood. The receptor set was obtained from an adult who was a healthcare worker with PCR-confirmed SARS-CoV-2 infection or an uninfected control (not recorded which).

The gene calls are TRBV6-2 or TRBV6-3 and TRBJ1-1, with 9 bases identical to TRBD1. Germline trimming cut 5 bases from V and 4 bases from J; bases unmatched to any gene: 11. CDR1 is MNHEY and CDR2 is SVGEGT in the germline V gene. The CDR3 is 16 amino acids. This chain's CDR3 is CASSPWTGETPTEAFF. The CDR3 nucleotides read TGTGCCAGCAGTCCCTGGACAGGGGAGACCCCCACTGAAGCTTTCTTT.

This clonotype occurred many times. V usage is TRBV29-1 and J usage is TRBJ2-5, with 8 bases aligning to TRBD2. Trimming cost V 3 bases and J 6 bases; bases outside gene matches: 6. Looked up from germline, CDR1 is SQVTM and CDR2 is ANQGSEA. CDR3 length equals 13 residues. CDR3 protein: CSVDGTSRQTQYF. DNA of the CDR3: TGCAGCGTTGACGGGACTAGTCGGCAGACCCAGTACTTC.

This clonotype was seen at least ten times. The chain is built from TRBV2 and TRBJ2-7; no reliable D call. The germline V and J ends were trimmed by 7 bases and 5 bases, with 21 bases remaining between them. Germline V gives CDR1 SNHLY, CDR2 FYNNEI. The CDR3 contains 15 residues. CDR3 protein: CASTNTLSSRHEQYF. The CDR3 DNA reads as TGTGCCAGCACCAACACCCTATCGAGTCGTCACGAGCAGTACTTC.

At least ten counts were recorded for this clonotype. The chain couples TRBV6-5 to TRBJ2-6, with D unclear. V lost 4 bases to trimming and J lost 0 bases, with 10 bases between them. The length of the CDR3 is 16 residues. Germline-derived CDR1 and CDR2 are MNHEY and SVGAGI. CDR3 in DNA: TGTGCCAGCAGTTCCATGGGGTTCTCTGGGGCCAACGTCCTGACTTTC. This codes for CASSSMGFSGANVLTF.

This clonotype occurred many times. This chain connects TRBV10-3 to TRBJ2-5; no clear D gene. There are 17 residues in the CDR3. Germline CDR1 is ENHRY and CDR2 is SYGVKD. V gave up 0 bases and J gave up 1 base, with 15 bases separating them. Here the CDR3 reads CAISESRRHYGQETQYF. The CDR3 coding sequence is TGTGCCATCAGTGAGTCGAGGAGACATTACGGCCAAGAGACCCAGTACTTC.